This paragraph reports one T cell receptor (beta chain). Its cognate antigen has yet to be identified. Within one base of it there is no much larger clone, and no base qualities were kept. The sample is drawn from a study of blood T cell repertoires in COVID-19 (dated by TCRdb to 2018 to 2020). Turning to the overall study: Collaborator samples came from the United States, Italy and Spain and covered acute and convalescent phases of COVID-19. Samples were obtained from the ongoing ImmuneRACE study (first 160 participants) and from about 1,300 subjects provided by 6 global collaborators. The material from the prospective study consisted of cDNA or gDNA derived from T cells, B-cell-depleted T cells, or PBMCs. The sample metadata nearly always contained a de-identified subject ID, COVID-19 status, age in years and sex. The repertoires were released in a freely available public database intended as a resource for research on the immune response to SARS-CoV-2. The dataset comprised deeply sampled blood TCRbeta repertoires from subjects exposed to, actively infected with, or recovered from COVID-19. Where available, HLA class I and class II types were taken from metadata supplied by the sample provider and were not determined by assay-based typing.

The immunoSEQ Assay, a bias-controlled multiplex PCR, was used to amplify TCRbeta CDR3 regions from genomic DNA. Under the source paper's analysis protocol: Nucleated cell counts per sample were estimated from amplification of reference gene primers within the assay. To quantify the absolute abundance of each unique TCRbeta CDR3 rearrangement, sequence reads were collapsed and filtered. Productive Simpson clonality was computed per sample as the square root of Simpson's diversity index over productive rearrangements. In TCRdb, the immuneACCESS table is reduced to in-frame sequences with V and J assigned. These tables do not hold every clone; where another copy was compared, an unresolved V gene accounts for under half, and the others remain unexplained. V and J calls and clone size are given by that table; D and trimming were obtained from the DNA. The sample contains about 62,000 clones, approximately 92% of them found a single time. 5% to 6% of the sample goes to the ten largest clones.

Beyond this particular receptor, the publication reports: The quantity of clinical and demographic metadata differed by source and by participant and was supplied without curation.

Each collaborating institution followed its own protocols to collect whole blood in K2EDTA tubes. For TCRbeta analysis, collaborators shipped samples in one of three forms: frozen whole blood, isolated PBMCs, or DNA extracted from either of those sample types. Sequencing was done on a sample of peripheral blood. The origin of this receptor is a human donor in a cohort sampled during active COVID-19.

The sequenced DNA: TGTGCCAGCAGTTTTCTGGCGGGGGGGGCAGATACGCAGTATTTT. Translated, this gives CASSFLAGGADTQYF. The rearranged segments are TRBV27 and TRBJ2-3; 9 bases in the middle match TRBD2. The germline V gene encodes CDR1 MNHEY and CDR2 SMNVEV (reference sequence). Here V drops 3 bases and J drops 4 bases, and the junction holds 5 bases not matched to any gene. Measured from the cysteine to the phenylalanine, the CDR3 is 15 residues long. This entry keeps only the CDR3 DNA: 45 bases, framed from base 1.